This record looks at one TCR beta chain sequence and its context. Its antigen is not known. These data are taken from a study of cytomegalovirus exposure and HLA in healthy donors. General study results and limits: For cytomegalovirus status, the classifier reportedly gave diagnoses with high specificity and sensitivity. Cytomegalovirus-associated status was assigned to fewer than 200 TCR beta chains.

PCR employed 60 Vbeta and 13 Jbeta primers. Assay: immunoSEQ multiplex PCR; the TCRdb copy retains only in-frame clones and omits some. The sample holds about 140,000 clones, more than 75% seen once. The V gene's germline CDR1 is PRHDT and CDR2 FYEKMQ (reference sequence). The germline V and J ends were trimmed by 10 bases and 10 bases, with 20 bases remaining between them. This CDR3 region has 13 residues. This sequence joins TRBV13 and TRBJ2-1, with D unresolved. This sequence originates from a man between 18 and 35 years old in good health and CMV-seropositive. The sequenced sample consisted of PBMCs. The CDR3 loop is CATSPFSQWEQFF. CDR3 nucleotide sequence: TGTGCCACCTCACCCTTTTCACAATGGGAGCAGTTCTTC.